These T cell receptor beta chains were read from a single sample in a study of cytomegalovirus exposure and HLA in healthy donors. Produced via immunoSEQ multiplex PCR; TCRdb's table is partial and in-frame only. The table shows 120,000 to 150,000 clones, with around 72% occurring only once. The sequencing input was PBMCs. These receptor sequences come from a man between 35 and 55 years old in good health and CMV-seronegative. Both conserved end residues are trimmed from each CDR3. The D gene is left open where the match is weak.

V gene	D gene	J gene	CDR3 protein
TRBV28	.	TRBJ1-3	ASRRQNTIY
TRBV15	.	TRBJ2-7	ATSSDDRSHEQY
TRBV5-6	.	TRBJ1-2	ASSPGEVMGGYT
TRBV11-3	TRBD2	TRBJ2-5	ASSSIAGAAQY
TRBV5-1	.	TRBJ1-2	ASRSPGVNYGYT
TRBV7-2	.	TRBJ2-3	ASSPGWPLADTQY
TRBV6-5	TRBD1	TRBJ2-1	ASSSTWTGGNEQF
TRBV6-5	TRBD1	TRBJ1-2	ASSQDRGPGNGYT
TRBV7-9	.	TRBJ1-2	ASSFPVTYGYT
TRBV7-2	TRBD2	TRBJ2-2	ASSLERGGRGALTGELF
TRBV5-3	.	TRBJ2-6	ARSRAWRRGVGGANVLT
TRBV7-8	.	TRBJ1-2	ASSLVVLSYGYT
TRBV5-6	.	TRBJ1-2	ASSTDSYGYT
TRBV5-6	.	TRBJ1-2	ASSTTGYGYT
TRBV7-9	.	TRBJ1-1	ASNSNTGFTYTEAF
TRBV6-5	TRBD1	TRBJ2-5	ASSYHDREQETQY
TRBV27	TRBD2	TRBJ2-5	ASSSSGGLAGVETQY
TRBV5-6	TRBD1	TRBJ2-7	ASSGQGPYEQY
TRBV5-4	.	TRBJ2-5	ASSLDGGLQETQY
TRBV7-2	TRBD1	TRBJ1-1	ASSIGTAMNTEAF
TRBV6-1	.	TRBJ1-3	AGGSSGNTIY
TRBV7-8	.	TRBJ2-5	ASSSSRLGTQY
TRBV6-1	.	TRBJ1-5	ASSIHDRNQPQH
TRBV29-1	.	TRBJ1-4	SVPTGGNEKLF
TRBV6-6	TRBD1	TRBJ1-1	ASSTSRTGGSTEAF
TRBV28	TRBD1	TRBJ1-3	ASSPRDRPTGNTIY